A selection of T cell receptor beta chains follows, all from one sample in a study of blood T cells in healthy people across ages. TCRdb called the 5' RACE reads again in MiXCR, with one record for every CDR3 protein. The table shows around 800,000 distinct CDR3 sequences, with more than 40% occurring only once. Sequenced input: blood. These receptors were obtained from a man in his 60s in good health. CDR3s include the opening cysteine and the closing phenylalanine or tryptophan.

cdr3_length: 12
v_call: TRBV20-1
j_call: TRBJ2-5
cdr3_aa: CSASDAGETQYF

cdr3_length: 12
v_call: TRBV28
j_call: TRBJ1-2
cdr3_aa: CASSPFSYGYTF

cdr3_length: 14
v_call: TRBV18
j_call: TRBJ2-1
cdr3_aa: CASSPKTGTNEQFF

cdr3_length: 17
v_call: TRBV6-6
j_call: TRBJ1-5
cdr3_aa: CASSITGGGGSNQPQHF

cdr3_length: 15
v_call: TRBV5-1
j_call: TRBJ2-3
cdr3_aa: CASSRRLASTDTQYF

cdr3_length: 14
v_call: TRBV10-3
j_call: TRBJ1-4
cdr3_aa: CAISEGQLNEKLFF

cdr3_length: 15
v_call: TRBV7-2
j_call: TRBJ2-5
cdr3_aa: CASRSLAGVSETQYF

cdr3_length: 14
v_call: TRBV20-1
j_call: -
cdr3_aa: CSASAGGLPYEQYF

cdr3_length: 17
v_call: TRBV7-2
j_call: TRBJ1-4
cdr3_aa: CASSLGQGFATNEKLFF

cdr3_length: 11
v_call: TRBV20-1
j_call: TRBJ1-1
cdr3_aa: CSATSNTEAFF

cdr3_length: 14
v_call: TRBV5-1
j_call: TRBJ2-7
cdr3_aa: CASKSGTGSYEQYF

cdr3_length: 12
v_call: TRBV27
j_call: TRBJ1-1
cdr3_aa: CASRTVNTEAFF

cdr3_length: 17
v_call: TRBV20-1
j_call: TRBJ2-5
cdr3_aa: CSASGGSESPLFRGGYF

cdr3_length: 16
v_call: TRBV29-1
j_call: TRBJ2-3
cdr3_aa: CSIHPGPLWGTDTQYF

cdr3_length: 15
v_call: TRBV9
j_call: TRBJ2-7
cdr3_aa: CASSVRDRGLHEQYF

cdr3_length: 15
v_call: TRBV4-1
j_call: TRBJ1-5
cdr3_aa: CASSQETGGNQPQHF

cdr3_length: 16
v_call: TRBV29-1
j_call: TRBJ2-1
cdr3_aa: CSVEGDRARSYNEQFF

cdr3_length: 17
v_call: TRBV9
j_call: TRBJ1-1
cdr3_aa: CASGEGTGVGSNTEAFF

cdr3_length: 14
v_call: TRBV18
j_call: TRBJ2-7
cdr3_aa: CASSPQGAGYEQYF

cdr3_length: 15
v_call: TRBV4-3
j_call: TRBJ2-7
cdr3_aa: CASSQSRATSYEQYF

cdr3_length: 16
v_call: TRBV9
j_call: -
cdr3_aa: CASSVVAEFSYNEQYF

cdr3_length: 13
v_call: TRBV5-1
j_call: TRBJ1-2
cdr3_aa: CASSLDRGRGYTF

cdr3_length: 14
v_call: TRBV7-2
j_call: TRBJ1-5
cdr3_aa: CASTRQGEGQPQHF

cdr3_length: 13
v_call: TRBV7-9
j_call: TRBJ2-6
cdr3_aa: CASSQDMTNVLTF

cdr3_length: 13
v_call: TRBV2
j_call: TRBJ2-7
cdr3_aa: CASGPGGRHEQYF

cdr3_length: 14
v_call: TRBV4-1
j_call: TRBJ1-6
cdr3_aa: CASSQDGVLAPLHF

cdr3_length: 14
v_call: TRBV2
j_call: TRBJ2-1
cdr3_aa: CASSDRIPYNEQFF

cdr3_length: 15
v_call: TRBV6-6
j_call: TRBJ2-3
cdr3_aa: CASCLGGSGTDTQYF

cdr3_length: 15
v_call: TRBV20-1
j_call: TRBJ2-3
cdr3_aa: CRADSRGEVTDTQYF

cdr3_length: 13
v_call: TRBV25-1
j_call: TRBJ1-1
cdr3_aa: CASRLLENTEAFF

cdr3_length: 16
v_call: TRBV11-2
j_call: TRBJ2-5
cdr3_aa: CASSPAGGTGGETQYF

cdr3_length: 15
v_call: TRBV20-1
j_call: TRBJ2-7
cdr3_aa: CSVAFGLAVSYEQYF

cdr3_length: 16
v_call: TRBV7-2
j_call: TRBJ2-1
cdr3_aa: CASSPYIAQLVNEQFF

cdr3_length: 15
v_call: TRBV27
j_call: -
cdr3_aa: CASSQTSGGAGTQYF